This is a list of T cell receptor beta chains from one sample in a study of spatial heterogeneity in lung cancer. TCRdb re-derived calls from the 5' RACE reads in MiXCR, one entry per CDR3 protein. The sample lists around 100,000 distinct CDR3 sequences; approximately 4.4% were seen once. This sample comprised lung tumor tissue, obtained at surgery. These receptors all stem from a male donor with early-stage non-small cell lung cancer. Each CDR3 is given with its conserved first and last residue. A D gene is named only where the DNA matches it firmly. Clone size is not always given. Where it is, it says once, few, many or a class for expanded clones.

V	D	J	size	CDR3	DNA
TRBV12-3/TRBV12-4	.	TRBJ1-1	many	CASSPRSGGTEAFF	TGTGCCAGCAGTCCTAGGAGTGGGGGAACTGAAGCTTTCTTT
TRBV4-1	.	TRBJ1-2	few	CASRGGLGYGYTF	TGCGCCAGCCGAGGGGGACTCGGCTATGGCTACACCTTC
TRBV11-1	TRBD2	TRBJ2-1	.	CASSLERGVEQFF	TGTGCCAGCAGCTTAGAACGGGGGGTTGAGCAGTTCTTC
TRBV20-1	.	TRBJ2-1	many	CSARGFGVPYNEQFF	TGCAGTGCTAGGGGGTTTGGAGTACCCTACAATGAGCAGTTCTTC
TRBV10-2	.	TRBJ1-4	many	CASSEGVQKLFF	TGCGCCAGCAGTGAAGGAGTTCAAAAACTGTTTTTT
TRBV20-1	TRBD2	TRBJ2-7	many	CSASGLADSYEQYF	TGCAGTGCTAGTGGACTAGCGGACTCCTACGAGCAGTACTTC
TRBV10-3	TRBD2	TRBJ2-1	many	CAIQLAGDPTYNEQFF	TGTGCCATACAACTAGCGGGAGACCCCACCTACAATGAGCAGTTCTTC
TRBV20-1	TRBD1	TRBJ2-1	many	CSARDLFQGVSNEQFF	TGCAGTGCTAGAGATCTTTTCCAGGGGGTTAGCAATGAGCAGTTCTTC
TRBV7-9	.	TRBJ1-6	many	CASSQPGSPLHF	TGTGCCAGCAGCCAGCCGGGCTCACCCCTCCACTTT
TRBV6-2/TRBV6-3	.	TRBJ2-7	many	CASSFGPSYEQYF	TGTGCCAGCAGTTTTGGGCCCTCCTACGAGCAGTACTTC
TRBV20-1	TRBD2	TRBJ2-7	many	CSAKGGLVPYEQYF	TGCAGTGCTAAAGGTGGACTAGTTCCCTACGAGCAGTACTTC
TRBV20-1	.	TRBJ2-3	many	CSARKGGLQYF	TGCAGTGCTAGAAAGGGTGGGTTGCAGTATTTT
TRBV11-2	.	TRBJ2-1	many	CASSLEAGSPYNEQFF	TGTGCCAGCAGCTTAGAGGCAGGGTCGCCCTACAATGAGCAGTTCTTC
TRBV11-2	.	TRBJ2-3	many	CASSFGTEYTDTQYF	TGTGCCAGCAGCTTCGGTACGGAGTACACAGATACGCAGTATTTT
TRBV28	TRBD2	TRBJ2-1	many	CASSDRTSGSFNEQFF	TGTGCCAGCAGTGACAGGACTAGCGGGAGCTTCAATGAGCAGTTCTTC
TRBV7-9	.	TRBJ1-2	many	CASSFLGSERTYGYTF	TGTGCCAGCAGCTTTCTTGGGAGCGAGAGGACCTATGGCTACACCTTC
TRBV7-2	.	TRBJ2-2	many	CASSLEPLAGELFF	TGTGCCAGCAGCTTAGAGCCCTTGGCCGGGGAGCTGTTTTTT
TRBV29-1	.	TRBJ1-1	many	CSVRQGSGYTEAFF	TGCAGCGTTAGGCAGGGGTCGGGCTACACTGAAGCTTTCTTT
TRBV5-1	TRBD1	TRBJ2-2	many	CASSWDSLNTGELFF	TGCGCCAGCAGCTGGGACAGCTTGAACACCGGGGAGCTGTTTTTT
TRBV12-5	.	TRBJ2-5	.	CASGLGRNSGETQYF	TGTGCTAGTGGTTTGGGACGGAACTCCGGAGAGACCCAGTACTTC
TRBV5-6	.	TRBJ2-7	many	CASSLGFDTVRPYEQYF	TGTGCCAGCAGCTTGGGGTTCGATACGGTACGGCCCTACGAGCAGTACTTC
TRBV5-1	.	TRBJ2-7	many	CASSSDPTGNKEYF	TGCGCCAGCAGCTCCGACCCCACAGGGAACAAGGAGTACTTC